The 30 T cell receptor beta chains given below trace back to one sample, sequenced in a study of radiation and T cells in renal cell carcinoma (dated by TCRdb to the early 2020s). Libraries were made using the immunoSEQ multiplex PCR assay. TCRdb mirrors the immuneACCESS table, restricted to in-frame sequences. Some clones are absent from its copies; in checked studies, under half trace to an unresolved V gene, and the reason for the others is unknown. The sample has about 49,000 clones on record, approximately 80% of them singletons. The ten biggest clones cover 30% to 35% of the sample. This specimen's time point label, interpreted: baseline pretreatment blood. Read against the paper, the sample's treatment or condition label means: 15 Gy SBRT to primary tumor, nephrectomy 4 weeks later. The sample in question was blood, obtained from a patient whose treatment included radiotherapy and nephrectomy. The receptor source for this set is a woman in her 70s with renal cell carcinoma.

The rearrangement links TRBV7-2 to TRBJ2-7, with D hard to call. This CDR3 has 12 amino acids. Trimming took off 1 base at V and 6 bases at J, with 7 bases between the two ends. The V gene's germline CDR1 is SGHTA and CDR2 FQGNSA. The chain's CDR3 is CASSLDGGEQYF. Here the CDR3 DNA reads TGTGCCAGCAGCTTAGACGGCGGCGAGCAGTACTTC. Full variable domain (outside the CDR3, taken from reference TRBV7-2 and TRBJ2-7): GAGVSQSPSNKVTEKGKDVELRCDPISGHTALYWYRQSLGQGLEFLIYFQGNSAPDKSGLPSDRFSAERTGGSVSTLTIQRTQQEDSAVYLCASSLDGGEQYFGPGTRLTVT.

V gene TRBV6-5 combines with J gene TRBJ1-2; D possibly corresponds to TRBD1 (6 bases). Trimming left V 6 bases short and J 2 bases short, with 10 bases between. Germline assignment: CDR1 MNHEY and CDR2 SVGAGI. This CDR3 has 13 residues. CDR3 coding DNA: TGTGCCAGCAGGCCCGACAGGAACTATGGCTACACCTTC. Translated: CASRPDRNYGYTF.

This chain links TRBV7-2 with TRBJ2-1; 13 nucleotides line up with TRBD2. The CDR3 runs 16 residues. Germline assignment: CDR1 SGHTA and CDR2 FQGNSA. Germline trimming cut 0 bases from V and 10 bases from J; bases unmatched to any gene: 6. CDR3: CASSLASGLAGEEQFF. The CDR3 DNA is TGTGCCAGCAGCTTAGCGTCCGGACTAGCGGGAGAGGAGCAGTTCTTC.

This chain uses TRBV5-1 with TRBJ2-1; 12 bases are shared with TRBD2. The CDR3 is made up of 17 amino acids. In germline, CDR1 is SGHRS, CDR2 YFSETQ. V dropped 0 bases and J dropped 6; count of bases not matched to a gene: 7. The CDR3 loop is CASSLGLAGDRGNEQFF. DNA for the CDR3: TGCGCCAGCAGCTTGGGACTAGCGGGAGATCGAGGCAATGAGCAGTTCTTC.

J is TRBJ2-1 and V is TRBV5-1; 11 bases match TRBD2. V shed 6 bases, J shed 2 bases, and the junction held 7 bases outside the gene matches. Germline V CDR1 and CDR2: SGHRS, YFSETQ. The CDR3 consists of 16 residues. Here the CDR3 reads CASTPTGLAAYNEQFF. CDR3 DNA: TGCGCCAGCACTCCTACGGGACTAGCGGCCTACAATGAGCAGTTCTTC.

The chain uses TRBV5-1 and TRBJ2-6, with D possibly being TRBD2 (6 bases). This CDR3 is 14 amino acids long. Trimming cost V 5 bases and J 2 bases, with 8 bases left between them. Germline CDR1 reads SGHRS; CDR2 reads YFSETQ. The CDR3 nucleotides are TGCGCCAGCAGTACGGGAGCTGGGGCCAACGTCCTGACTTTC. Residues: CASSTGAGANVLTF.

The chain carries TRBV25-1 and TRBJ2-7, with 9 bases lining up with TRBD2. Trimming removed 5 bases from V and 7 bases from J; junction bases left unmatched: 6. Per germline, CDR1 MGHDK and CDR2 SYGVNS. This CDR3 region has 13 residues. The CDR3 DNA is TGTGCCAGCAGTATCGGGCTAGCGGGAGAGCAGTACTTC. Its translation is CASSIGLAGEQYF.

The V gene is TRBV30, the J gene TRBJ1-2, with D possibly matching TRBD1 (5 bases). V lost 5 bases and J 5 bases, leaving 15 bases between the germline ends. Germline V lookup: CDR1 GTSNPN, CDR2 SVGIG (reference sequence). CDR3 length equals 13 residues. CDR3: CAWGEGTGYGYTF. The CDR3 DNA follows: TGTGCCTGGGGAGAGGGGACTGGTTATGGCTACACCTTC.

DNA of the CDR3: TGCGCCAGCAGCTTGGTGGGACAGGGGCAAGAGACCCAGTACTTC. Protein product: CASSLVGQGQETQYF. The genes are TRBV5-1 and TRBJ2-5; 10 bases fit TRBD1. Germline V gene sequence: CDR1 SGHRS, CDR2 YFSETQ. V was pared by 0 bases and J by 2 bases, with 1 base of the junction left unmatched. This CDR3 comprises 15 residues.

The chain carries TRBV6-1 and TRBJ2-7, with D possibly called TRBD1 or TRBD2 (5 bases each). The CDR3 has 14 amino acids. The V gene lost 2 bases and the J gene lost 0 bases, with 8 bases spanning the gap. Germline values: CDR1 MNHNS, CDR2 SASEGT. DNA of the CDR3: TGTGCCAGCAGTGAAAGGGACGGCTCCTACGAGCAGTACTTC. It yields the protein CASSERDGSYEQYF.

This sequence joins TRBV9 and TRBJ1-3; tentatively, D is TRBD1 (6 bases). Per germline, CDR1 SGDLS and CDR2 YYNGEE. With 9 bases removed from V and 0 bases from J, the gap between germline ends came to 28 bases. This CDR3 spans 19 amino acids. The CDR3 here is CATPRVPGHPTGSGNTIYF. The CDR3 nucleotides are TGTGCCACCCCTAGAGTACCGGGACACCCGACCGGCTCTGGAAACACCATATATTTT. Full variable domain (outside the CDR3, taken from reference TRBV9 and TRBJ1-3): DSGVTQTPKHLITATGQRVTLRCSPRSGDLSVYWYQQSLDQGLQFLIQYYNGEERAKGNILERFSAQQFPDLHSELNLSSLELGDSALYFCATPRVPGHPTGSGNTIYFGEGSWLTVV.

This clone was recorded only once. The chain combines TRBV2 with TRBJ2-5, with 9 bases that match TRBD1. Unmatched junction bases numbered 6, after V lost 5 bases and J lost 5 bases. CDR1 and CDR2 (germline): SNHLY, FYNNEI. CDR3 length equals 14 residues. CDR3 amino acids: CASSLQGARETQYF. CDR3 bases: TGTGCCAGCAGTCTACAGGGGGCTCGGGAGACCCAGTACTTC.

The J gene is TRBJ1-6, the V gene TRBV6-5; 7 bases line up with TRBD1. The J segment lost 10 bases and the V segment lost 3 bases, leaving 6 bases of the junction unmatched. Germline CDR1 reads MNHEY; CDR2 reads SVGAGI. The CDR3 extends over 14 amino acids. The CDR3 loop reads CASSYLQGYSPLHF. Here the CDR3 DNA reads TGTGCCAGCAGTTATTTACAGGGGTACTCACCCCTCCACTTT.

This chain uses TRBV7-8 with TRBJ2-1; D is possibly TRBD1 or TRBD2 (6 bases each). The CDR3 consists of 15 residues. Between the trimmed V and J ends, which lost 5 bases and 6 bases, there was a span of 17 bases. Looked up from germline, CDR1 is SGHVS and CDR2 is FQNEAQ. CDR3 sequence: CASSPGAGWGNEQFF. CDR3 DNA sequence: TGTGCCAGCAGCCCGGGGGCTGGATGGGGCAATGAGCAGTTCTTC.

There are a few counts of this clone. This chain uses TRBV10-3 with TRBJ1-2, with 12 bases aligning to TRBD1. Losses at the gene ends were 9 bases for V and 2 bases for J; bases not matched to a gene: 1. Germline CDR1 ENHRY, CDR2 SYGVKD. CDR3 size: 13 residues. This CDR3 reads CAIGTGGNYGYTF. CDR3 nucleotide sequence: TGTGCCATAGGGACAGGGGGCAACTATGGCTACACCTTC.

The chain joins TRBV7-7 to TRBJ1-1, with unresolved D. Trimming left V 5 bases short and J 6 bases short, with 13 bases between. The CDR3 runs to 13 residues. Germline V lookup: CDR1 SSHAT, CDR2 FNYEAQ (reference sequence). The CDR3 nucleotides read TGTGCCAGCAGCGCTAATCCGGGCGCTGAAGCTTTCTTT. It codes for CASSANPGAEAFF.

V gene TRBV10-3 combines with J gene TRBJ2-3; D is possibly TRBD2 (7 bases). The germline V gene has CDR1 ENHRY and CDR2 SYGVKD. Between the trimmed V and J ends, which lost 3 bases and 5 bases, there was a span of 18 bases. The CDR3 contains 16 residues. The CDR3 spells CAISDTTSARGDTQYF. The CDR3 DNA follows: TGTGCCATCAGTGACACTACTAGCGCCAGGGGAGATACGCAGTATTTT.

The gene calls are TRBV29-1 and TRBJ1-1; possible D gene TRBD1, 6 bases. Germline-derived CDR1 and CDR2 are SQVTM and ANQGSEA. The V gene lost 6 bases and the J gene lost 3 bases, with 20 bases spanning the gap. The CDR3 contains 15 residues. The CDR3 protein is CSVMLWARGYTEAFF. In DNA, the CDR3 is TGCAGCGTCATGTTATGGGCCAGGGGCTACACTGAAGCTTTCTTT.

This sequence joins TRBV2 and TRBJ2-3; TRBD2 aligns across 7 bases. CDR1 is SNHLY, CDR2 FYNNEI, per germline. The V gene end was trimmed by 6 bases and the J gene end by 4 bases; junction bases not matched to a gene: 7. The CDR3 length is 14 residues. DNA of the CDR3: TGTGCCAGCAGACGGGACTACAGGTCAGATACGCAGTATTTT. It specifies CASRRDYRSDTQYF.

The table lists this clone with a few counts. The chain uses TRBV19 and TRBJ2-1, with TRBD1 matching 9 bases. V shed 9 bases and J 4 bases; nucleotides not matched to a gene: 7. Germline CDR1 LNHDA, CDR2 SQIVND (reference sequence). This CDR3 spans 14 amino acids. In DNA form, the CDR3 reads TGTGCCAGCACTTGGGGACAGGGTTACAATGAGCAGTTCTTC. Protein product: CASTWGQGYNEQFF.

V gene TRBV4-1 combines with J gene TRBJ2-3; 9 bases align to TRBD2. Germline V lookup: CDR1 MGHRA, CDR2 YSYEKL. The trim removed 0 bases at V and 3 bases at J, leaving 4 bases unmatched. The CDR3 consists of 16 residues. As DNA, the CDR3 is TGCGCCAGCAGCCAAGAGGGTAGCGGGAGAACAGATACGCAGTATTTT. This encodes CASSQEGSGRTDTQYF.

The chain combines TRBV19 with TRBJ1-1, with 8 bases identical to TRBD1. With 6 bases clipped from V and 7 bases from J, the junction kept 10 bases outside the gene matches. This CDR3 contains 14 residues. Germline lookup yields CDR1 LNHDA and CDR2 SQIVND (reference sequence). The DNA for the CDR3 is TGTGCCAGTAGAAGAGAACAGGGGGGTAGTGAAGCTTTCTTT. Residues: CASRREQGGSEAFF.

The chain uses TRBV30 and TRBJ1-3; no clear D. The CDR3 is 13 amino acids. Germline CDR1 GTSNPN, CDR2 SVGIG (reference sequence). Trimming left V 3 bases short and J 0 bases short, with 6 bases between. This CDR3 is CAWSSSSGNTIYF. CDR3 DNA: TGTGCCTGGAGCTCAAGCTCTGGAAACACCATATATTTT.

The CDR3 protein is CASSSPLTGGEQYF. CDR3 in DNA: TGTGCCAGCAGTTCCCCCCTGACAGGGGGCGAGCAGTACTTC. The rearrangement links TRBV27 to TRBJ2-7; 9 bases are a match to TRBD1. The CDR3 is 14 residues long. Germline CDR1 MNHEY, CDR2 SMNVEV (reference sequence). J gave up 6 bases and V 4 bases, and 7 bases lay outside the gene matches.

The V and J genes are TRBV7-3 and TRBJ2-2, with D maybe TRBD1 (6 bases). The V and J ends lost 3 bases and 2 bases respectively, with 10 bases between them. Germline-derived CDR1 and CDR2 are SGHTA and FQGTGA. This CDR3 contains 15 residues. The CDR3 nucleotides are TGTGCCAGCAGCTTCAATGGGGGCAACACCGGGGAGCTGTTTTTT. Amino acid sequence: CASSFNGGNTGELFF.

The V call is TRBV6-6, the J call TRBJ1-4, with 7 bases that match TRBD1. The V gene's germline CDR1 is MNHNY and CDR2 SVGAGI (reference sequence). The CDR3 is made up of 15 amino acids. Germline trimming cut 0 bases from V and 3 bases from J; bases unmatched to any gene: 1. CDR3 nucleotides: TGTGCCAGCAGTTACTCGACAGGGCCTAATGAAAAACTGTTTTTT. Encoded protein: CASSYSTGPNEKLFF.

This chain joins TRBV4-1 and TRBJ2-2; TRBD2 matches 7 bases. The germline gives CDR1 MGHRA, CDR2 YSYEKL. Germline trimming cut 0 bases from V and 6 bases from J; bases unmatched to any gene: 4. This CDR3 contains 15 residues. The CDR3 DNA sequence: TGCGCCAGCAGCCAAGATAGACTAGCATCCGGGGAGCTGTTTTTT. It is translated as CASSQDRLASGELFF.

By share of the sample, this clone is large. The chain carries TRBV7-2 and TRBJ1-2; D possibly corresponds to TRBD1 (5 bases). Germline V gene sequence: CDR1 SGHTA, CDR2 FQGNSA. V shed 2 bases and J shed 2 bases, with 9 bases lying between them. The CDR3 extends over 14 amino acids. CDR3 nucleotides: TGTGCCAGCAGCTTATATGACAGCAACTATGGCTACACCTTC. Its translation: CASSLYDSNYGYTF.

On this clone: Other nucleotide sequences in the sample specify the same CDR3. This chain links TRBV2 with TRBJ2-7; no reliable D call. V dropped 6 bases and J dropped 0 bases, with 3 bases sitting between them. This CDR3 contains 11 residues. Germline V gene lookup returns CDR1 SNHLY and CDR2 FYNNEI. The CDR3 protein is CASSPSYEQYF. In DNA, the CDR3 is TGTGCCAGCAGCCCCTCCTACGAGCAGTACTTC.

The chain employs TRBV5-4 and TRBJ2-7; maybe TRBD2 (5 bases). Germline values: CDR1 SGHNT, CDR2 YYREEE (reference sequence). The CDR3 covers 15 residues. Trimming stripped 4 bases from V and 7 bases from J, with 21 bases between. The CDR3 nucleotides read TGTGCCAGCAGCATGACGGGAAGGATTATAGGGGAGCAGTACTTC. It translates to CASSMTGRIIGEQYF.